The 20 T cell receptor beta chains below were found in one sample sequenced in a study of radiation and T cells in renal cell carcinoma. Libraries were prepared by immunoSEQ multiplex PCR; TCRdb keeps only in-frame clonotypes and omits some of them. The top ten clones hold about 17% of a sample with over 120,000 clones, 75% to 90% of them seen once. The time point was: blood 4 weeks post-SBRT, at nephrectomy. As to treatment: 15 Gy SBRT to primary tumor, nephrectomy 4 weeks later. Here the sequenced sample was blood, taken from a patient whose treatment included radiotherapy and nephrectomy. These receptors were obtained from a woman in her forties or fifties with renal cell carcinoma.

The rearrangement uses TRBV7-9 and TRBJ1-3; maybe TRBD1 (6 bases). Germline V gene data show CDR1 as SEHNR and CDR2 as FQNEAQ (reference sequence). V lost 5 bases, J lost 4 bases, and 18 bases lay in between. The CDR3 consists of 16 residues. As DNA, the CDR3 is TGTGCCAGCAGCCTCGGATGGGGGGCTGAAGGAAACACCATATATTTT. Amino acid sequence: CASSLGWGAEGNTIYF.

In this sample, this clone turned up a few times. V is TRBV19 and J is TRBJ1-4; weak D call: TRBD1 (5 bases). The CDR3 totals 14 residues. V was trimmed by 4 bases and J by 7 bases, leaving 13 bases between them. CDR1 and CDR2 from the germline V gene are LNHDA and SQIVND (reference sequence). DNA of the CDR3: TGTGCCAGTAGTACGACAGTAGGCAGTGAAAAACTGTTTTTT. Its translation is CASSTTVGSEKLFF.

The rearrangement links TRBV6-5 to TRBJ1-4, with D tentatively TRBD1 (6 bases). V was pared by 10 bases and J by 4 bases, with 13 bases between. The CDR3 covers 13 residues. The germline V gene has CDR1 MNHEY and CDR2 SVGAGI. The CDR3 spells CATQGGGNEKLFF. The CDR3, as DNA: TGTGCCACACAGGGCGGTGGTAATGAAAAACTGTTTTTT.

The genes are TRBV4-3 and TRBJ2-2, with unresolved D. The CDR3 is 14 amino acids. Trimming left V 4 bases short and J 3 bases short, with 9 bases between. Germline loops: CDR1 LGHNA, CDR2 YSLEER. The CDR3 spells CASSPGLHTGELFF. CDR3 in DNA: TGCGCCAGCAGCCCTGGGTTACACACCGGGGAGCTGTTTTTT.

The count of this clone is one. CDR3 in amino acids: CASSFGTSGGGGETQYF. DNA of the CDR3: TGCGCCAGCTCTTTCGGGACTAGCGGGGGGGGCGGAGAGACCCAGTACTTC. The chain employs TRBV10-2 and TRBJ2-5, with 16 bases lining up with TRBD2. With V trimmed by 8 bases and J by 4 bases, 10 bases remained unmatched. Germline V lookup: CDR1 WSHSY, CDR2 SAAADI. This CDR3 has 17 amino acids.

The CDR3 region is CASSFNRGVNTGELFF. The CDR3 region has the DNA TGTGCCAGCAGCTTCAACAGGGGCGTCAACACCGGGGAGCTGTTTTTT. The gene calls are TRBV5-4 and TRBJ2-2; the match to TRBD1 covers 7 bases. The J segment lost 2 bases and the V segment lost 2 bases, leaving 6 bases of the junction unmatched. The germline V gene encodes CDR1 SGHNT and CDR2 YYREEE (reference sequence). The CDR3 covers 16 residues. The entire variable domain, with the rest obtained from reference TRBV5-4 and TRBJ2-2, is as follows: ETGVTQSPTHLIKTRGQQVTLRCSSQSGHNTVSWYQQALGQGPQFIFQYYREEENGRGNFPPRFSGLQFPNYSSELNVNALELDDSALYLCASSFNRGVNTGELFFGEGSRLTVL.

CDR3 region: CASSQKGGETQYF. The CDR3 bases are TGTGCCAGCAGTCAGAAGGGGGGAGAGACCCAGTACTTC. This chain joins TRBV2 and TRBJ2-5; the D gene could be TRBD1 or TRBD2 (6 bases each). From germline, CDR1 is SNHLY and CDR2 FYNNEI. V lost 5 bases, J lost 4 bases, and 11 bases lay in between. The CDR3 spans 13 residues.

As DNA, the CDR3 is TGCGCCAGCAGCCCCGACCGATCACAGAACACCGGGGAGCTGTTTTTT. Translating it yields CASSPDRSQNTGELFF. The V and J genes are TRBV5-1 and TRBJ2-2; D gene uncertain. Trimming removed 4 bases at V and 1 base at J, with 14 bases between. The germline V gene has CDR1 SGHRS and CDR2 YFSETQ. The length of the CDR3 is 16 residues.

V gene TRBV27 combines with J gene TRBJ2-7; weak D call: TRBD1 (5 bases). Germline V gene sequence: CDR1 MNHEY, CDR2 SMNVEV (reference sequence). V was trimmed by 4 bases and J by 3 bases, leaving 22 bases between them. This CDR3 has 17 amino acids. CDR3 coding DNA: TGTGCCAGCAGTTCCATAAGGGCCGCCGACAGAGTCTACGAGCAGTACTTC. As protein: CASSSIRAADRVYEQYF.

The CDR3 DNA reads TGTGCCACTCACTGGGCAGGGGGCAACTATGGCTACACCTTC. Amino acid sequence: CATHWAGGNYGYTF. The V and J genes are TRBV6-1 and TRBJ1-2, with 8 bases that match TRBD1. CDR3 length: 14 residues. Germline CDR1 and CDR2: MNHNS and SASEGT. V shed 10 bases and J 2 bases; nucleotides not matched to a gene: 9.

V usage is TRBV4-1 and J usage is TRBJ2-1; tentatively, D is TRBD1 (6 bases). Germline CDR1 is MGHRA and CDR2 is YSYEKL. V shed 0 bases and J shed 5 bases, with 14 bases lying between them. The CDR3 runs 16 residues. The CDR3 sequence: CASSQEGTQGNNEQFF. CDR3 coding DNA: TGCGCCAGCAGCCAAGAGGGGACACAGGGTAACAATGAGCAGTTCTTC.

The chain couples TRBV28 to TRBJ2-7, with D possibly matching TRBD2 (5 bases). The germline V and J ends were trimmed by 6 bases and 7 bases, with 19 bases remaining between them. CDR3 length equals 14 residues. CDR1 is MDHEN, CDR2 SYDVKM, per germline. The CDR3 DNA follows: TGTGCCAGCAGCCCGACGACCGACGGCGGGGAGCAGTACTTC. Its protein is CASSPTTDGGEQYF.

The chain combines TRBV7-9 with TRBJ2-5; D gene unclear. Trimming took 0 bases from V and 5 from J, leaving 13 bases between them. CDR1 SEHNR and CDR2 FQNEAQ come from the germline V gene (reference sequence). The CDR3 sequence is 15 residues long. The CDR3 region is CASSLAGAPPETQYF. The CDR3 DNA reads TGTGCCAGCAGCTTAGCGGGTGCGCCCCCGGAGACCCAGTACTTC.

The chain carries TRBV4-3 and TRBJ1-5; D not resolved. Germline V gene data show CDR1 as LGHNA and CDR2 as YSLEER. V was shortened by 4 bases and J by 4 bases, with 8 bases between the two germline ends. CDR3 size: 13 residues. The CDR3 bases are TGCGCCAGCAGCCGCTATAATAATCAGCCCCAGCATTTT. Translation: CASSRYNNQPQHF.

This clone was seen only a few times. The chain uses TRBV30 and TRBJ2-5, with D perhaps TRBD2 (6 bases). This CDR3 comprises 14 residues. CDR1 is GTSNPN and CDR2 is SVGIG in the germline V gene (reference sequence). Trimming shortened V by 2 bases and J by 7 bases, and 17 bases separated the two germline ends. The CDR3 spells CAWSKGLPPGTQYF. The CDR3 DNA reads TGTGCCTGGAGTAAGGGACTCCCACCGGGGACCCAGTACTTC.

This chain joins TRBV30 and TRBJ1-3, with TRBD1 matching 7 bases. Germline values: CDR1 GTSNPN, CDR2 SVGIG (reference sequence). The CDR3 has 14 residues. Germline trimming cut 7 bases from V and 0 bases from J; bases unmatched to any gene: 6. Here the CDR3 DNA reads TGTGCCTTCGGGACAGCGTCCTCTGGAAACACCATATATTTT. Protein: CAFGTASSGNTIYF.

This clone was seen once. The rearrangement uses TRBV18 and TRBJ2-1, with 7 bases matching TRBD2. Germline CDR1 and CDR2: KGHSH and LQKENI. After removal of 5 bases from V and 2 bases from J, the junction contained 6 bases not matched to a gene. The length of the CDR3 is 15 residues. The CDR3 nucleotides read TGTGCCAGCTCATCTCGGGGGGATCCCTACAATGAGCAGTTCTTC. This encodes CASSSRGDPYNEQFF.

The chain links TRBV7-6 to TRBJ2-7; 10 positions agree with TRBD2. The J segment lost 2 bases and the V segment lost 3 bases, leaving 13 bases of the junction unmatched. Per germline, CDR1 SGHVS and CDR2 FNYEAQ. The CDR3 runs 18 residues. Here the CDR3 reads CASSFGTSVPPGAYEQYF. CDR3 in DNA: TGTGCCAGCAGCTTCGGGACTAGCGTTCCCCCCGGGGCCTACGAGCAGTACTTC. Full variable domain (rest looked up from reference TRBV7-6 and TRBJ2-7): GAGVSQSPRYKVTKRGQDVALRCDPISGHVSLYWYRQALGQGPEFLTYFNYEAQQDKSGLPNDRFSAERPEGSISTLTIQRTEQRDSAMYRCASSFGTSVPPGAYEQYFGPGTRLTVT.

The V call is TRBV4-1, the J call TRBJ2-5, with TRBD2 matching 7 bases. With 0 bases clipped from V and 7 bases from J, the junction kept 5 bases outside the gene matches. Germline values: CDR1 MGHRA, CDR2 YSYEKL. This CDR3 comprises 14 residues. In DNA, the CDR3 is TGCGCCAGCAGCCAAGATAGGCCGGGGGGGACCCAGTACTTC. Amino acid sequence: CASSQDRPGGTQYF.

The CDR3 bases are TGCGCCAGCAGCCAAGATAACACGCCGACGCAGTATTTT. Encoded protein: CASSQDNTPTQYF. V and J are TRBV4-3 and TRBJ2-3, with D unresolved. Germline CDR1 LGHNA, CDR2 YSLEER. This CDR3 is 13 amino acids long. V lost 0 bases to trimming and J lost 9 bases, with 10 bases between them.